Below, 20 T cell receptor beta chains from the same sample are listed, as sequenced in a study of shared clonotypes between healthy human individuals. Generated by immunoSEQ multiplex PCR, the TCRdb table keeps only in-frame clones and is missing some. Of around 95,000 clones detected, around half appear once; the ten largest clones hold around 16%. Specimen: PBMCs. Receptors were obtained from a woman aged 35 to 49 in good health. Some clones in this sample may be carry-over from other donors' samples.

The CDR3 nucleotides are TGTGCCAGTAGTATATTCGGTAGCAATCAGCCCCAGCATTTT. As protein: CASSIFGSNQPQHF. The chain links TRBV19 to TRBJ1-5; D ambiguous. V was pared by 2 bases and J by 0 bases, with 5 bases between. The length of the CDR3 is 14 residues. In germline, CDR1 is LNHDA, CDR2 SQIVND (reference sequence). Supplemented by reference TRBV19 and TRBJ1-5, the full variable domain reads DGGITQSPKYLFRKEGQNVTLSCEQNLNHDAMYWYRQDPGQGLRLIYYSQIVNDFQKGDIAEGYSVSREKKESFPLTVTSAQKNPTAFYLCASSIFGSNQPQHFGDGTRLSIL.

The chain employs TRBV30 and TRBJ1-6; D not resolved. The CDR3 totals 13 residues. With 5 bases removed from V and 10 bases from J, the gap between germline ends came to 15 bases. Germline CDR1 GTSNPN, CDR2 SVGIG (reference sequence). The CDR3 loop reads CAWGWGKDSPLHF. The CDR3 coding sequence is TGTGCCTGGGGTTGGGGTAAAGACTCACCCCTCCACTTT.

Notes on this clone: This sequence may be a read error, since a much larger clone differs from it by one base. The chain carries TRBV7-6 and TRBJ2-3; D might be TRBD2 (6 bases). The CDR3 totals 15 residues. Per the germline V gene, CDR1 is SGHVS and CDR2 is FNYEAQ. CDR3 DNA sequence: TGTGCCAGCAGCTTAGGGCAGGGAGGAACAGATACGCGGTATTTT. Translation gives CASSLGQGGTDTRYF. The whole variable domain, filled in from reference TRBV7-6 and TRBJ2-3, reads GAGVSQSPRYKVTKRGQDVALRCDPISGHVSLYWYRQALGQGPEFLTYFNYEAQQDKSGLPNDRFSAERPEGSISTLTIQRTEQRDSAMYRCASSLGQGGTDTRYFGPGTRLTVL.

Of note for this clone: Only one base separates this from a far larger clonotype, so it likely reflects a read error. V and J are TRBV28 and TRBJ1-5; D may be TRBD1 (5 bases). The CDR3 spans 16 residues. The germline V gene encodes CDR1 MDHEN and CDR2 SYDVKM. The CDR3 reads CVSSLSGGWSNQPQHF. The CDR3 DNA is TGTGTCAGCAGTTTAAGTGGGGGTTGGAGCAATCAGCCCCAGCATTTT.

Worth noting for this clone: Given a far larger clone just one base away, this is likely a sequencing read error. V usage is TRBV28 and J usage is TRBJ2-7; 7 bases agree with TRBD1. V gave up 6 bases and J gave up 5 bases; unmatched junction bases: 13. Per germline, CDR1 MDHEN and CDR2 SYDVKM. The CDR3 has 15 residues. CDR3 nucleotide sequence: TGTGCCAGCAGCGCATCGGACGGGGACAGCCACGAGCAGTACTTC. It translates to CASSASDGDSHEQYF. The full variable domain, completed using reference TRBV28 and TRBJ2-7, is DVKVTQSSRYLVKRTGEKVFLECVQDMDHENMFWYRQDPGLGLRLIYFSYDVKMKEKGDIPEGYSVSREKKERFSLILESASTNQTSMYLCASSASDGDSHEQYFGPGTRLTVT.

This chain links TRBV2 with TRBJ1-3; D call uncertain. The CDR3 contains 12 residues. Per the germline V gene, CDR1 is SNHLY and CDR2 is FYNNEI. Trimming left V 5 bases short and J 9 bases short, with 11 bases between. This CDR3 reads CASSFPEPTIYF. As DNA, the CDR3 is TGTGCCAGCAGTTTCCCTGAACCCACCATATATTTT.

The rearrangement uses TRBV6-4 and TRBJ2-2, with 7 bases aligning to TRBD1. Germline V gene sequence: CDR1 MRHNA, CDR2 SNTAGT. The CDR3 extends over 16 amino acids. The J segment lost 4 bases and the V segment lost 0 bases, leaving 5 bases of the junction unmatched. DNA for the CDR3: TGTGCCAGCAGTGACTCAGGGGGCGAGGGCACCGGGGAGCTGTTTTTT. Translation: CASSDSGGEGTGELFF.

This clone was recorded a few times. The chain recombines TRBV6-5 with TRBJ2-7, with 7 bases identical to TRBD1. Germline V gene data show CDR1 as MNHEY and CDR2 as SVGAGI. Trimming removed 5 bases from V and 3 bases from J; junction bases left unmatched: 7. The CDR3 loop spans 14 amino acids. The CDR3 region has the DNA TGTGCCAGCAGTCCCCGGACAGGCCTCTACGAGCAGTACTTC. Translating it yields CASSPRTGLYEQYF.

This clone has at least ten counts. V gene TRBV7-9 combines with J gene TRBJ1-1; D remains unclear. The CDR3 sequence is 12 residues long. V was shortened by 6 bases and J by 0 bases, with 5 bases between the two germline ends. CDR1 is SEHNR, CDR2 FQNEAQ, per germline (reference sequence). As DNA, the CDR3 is TGTGCCAGCAGTCCTATGAACACTGAAGCTTTCTTT. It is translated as CASSPMNTEAFF.

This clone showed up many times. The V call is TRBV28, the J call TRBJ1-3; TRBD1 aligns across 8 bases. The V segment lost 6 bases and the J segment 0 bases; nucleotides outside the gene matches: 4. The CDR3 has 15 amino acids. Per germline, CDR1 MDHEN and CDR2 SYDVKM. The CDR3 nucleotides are TGTGCCAGCAGCGGGACAGGTTACTCTGGAAACACCATATATTTT. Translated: CASSGTGYSGNTIYF.

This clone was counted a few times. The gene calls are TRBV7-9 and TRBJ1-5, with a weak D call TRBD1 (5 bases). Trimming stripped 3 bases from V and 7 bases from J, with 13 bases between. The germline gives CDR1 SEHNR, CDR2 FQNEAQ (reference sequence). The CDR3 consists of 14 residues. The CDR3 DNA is TGTGCCAGCAGCTTGGGGCAGTTGGGACAGCCCCAGCATTTT. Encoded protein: CASSLGQLGQPQHF.

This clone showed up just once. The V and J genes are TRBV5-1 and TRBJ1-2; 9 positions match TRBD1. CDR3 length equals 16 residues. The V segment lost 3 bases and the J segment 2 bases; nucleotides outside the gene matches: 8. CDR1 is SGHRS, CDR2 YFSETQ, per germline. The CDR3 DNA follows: TGCGCCAGCAGCTCGTCCCGGGACAGGGTCAACTATGGCTACACCTTC. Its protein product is CASSSSRDRVNYGYTF.

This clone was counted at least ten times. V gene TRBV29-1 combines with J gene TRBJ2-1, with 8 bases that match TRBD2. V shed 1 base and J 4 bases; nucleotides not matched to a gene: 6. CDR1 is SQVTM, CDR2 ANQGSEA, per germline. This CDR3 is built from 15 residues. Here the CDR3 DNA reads TGCAGCGTTGAAGGAGGTACTAGCGGATACAATGAGCAGTTCTTC. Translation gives CSVEGGTSGYNEQFF.

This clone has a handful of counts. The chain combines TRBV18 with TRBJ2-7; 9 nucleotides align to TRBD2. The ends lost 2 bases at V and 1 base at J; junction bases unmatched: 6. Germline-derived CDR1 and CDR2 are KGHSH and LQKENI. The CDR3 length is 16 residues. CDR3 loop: CASSPTGLAPSYEQYF. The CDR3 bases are TGTGCCAGCTCACCAACAGGACTAGCGCCTTCCTACGAGCAGTACTTC.

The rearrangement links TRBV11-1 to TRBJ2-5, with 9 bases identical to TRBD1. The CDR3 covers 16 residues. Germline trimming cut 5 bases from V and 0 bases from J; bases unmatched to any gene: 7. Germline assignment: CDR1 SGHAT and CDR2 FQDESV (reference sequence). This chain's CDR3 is CASSLRDRAYQETQYF. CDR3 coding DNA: TGTGCCAGCAGCCTCCGGGACAGGGCTTACCAAGAGACCCAGTACTTC.

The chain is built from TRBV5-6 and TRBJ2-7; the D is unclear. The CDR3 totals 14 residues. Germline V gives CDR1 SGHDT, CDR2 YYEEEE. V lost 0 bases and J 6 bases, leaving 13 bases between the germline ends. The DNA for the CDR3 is TGTGCCAGCAGCTTGGGGCAATGGAAGGGCGAGCAGTACTTC. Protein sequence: CASSLGQWKGEQYF.

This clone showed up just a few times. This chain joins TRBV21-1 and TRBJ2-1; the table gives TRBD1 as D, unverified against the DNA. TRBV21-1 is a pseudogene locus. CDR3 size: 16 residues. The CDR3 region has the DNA TGTGCCAGCTCCCCCGGGACAGGGGGATCTTGGCATGAGCAGTTCTTC. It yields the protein CASSPGTGGSWHEQFF.

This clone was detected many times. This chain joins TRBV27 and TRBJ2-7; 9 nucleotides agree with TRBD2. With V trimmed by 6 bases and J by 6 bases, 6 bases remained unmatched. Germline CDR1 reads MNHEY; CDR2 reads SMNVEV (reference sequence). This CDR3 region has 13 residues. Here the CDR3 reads CASRRGRAGEQYF. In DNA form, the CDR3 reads TGTGCCAGCAGGCGCGGGAGGGCGGGCGAGCAGTACTTC.

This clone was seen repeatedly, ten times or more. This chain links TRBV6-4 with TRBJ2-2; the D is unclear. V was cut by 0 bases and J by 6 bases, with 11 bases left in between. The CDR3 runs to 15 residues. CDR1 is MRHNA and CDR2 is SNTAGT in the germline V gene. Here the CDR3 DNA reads TGTGCCAGCAGTGACTCGTTTGGCCAGGCCGGGGAGCTGTTTTTT. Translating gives CASSDSFGQAGELFF.

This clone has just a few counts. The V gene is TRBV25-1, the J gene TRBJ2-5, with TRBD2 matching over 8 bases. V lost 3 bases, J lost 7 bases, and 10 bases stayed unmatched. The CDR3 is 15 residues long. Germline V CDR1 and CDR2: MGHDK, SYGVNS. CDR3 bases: TGTGCCAGCAGTGAGAGGGGCGGGAGGATTGGGACCCAGTACTTC. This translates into CASSERGGRIGTQYF. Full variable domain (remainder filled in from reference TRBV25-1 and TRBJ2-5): EADIYQTPRYLVIGTGKKITLECSQTMGHDKMYWYQQDPGMELHLIHYSYGVNSTEKGDLSSESTVSRIRTEHFPLTLESARPSHTSQYLCASSERGGRIGTQYFGPGTRLLVL.